This T cell receptor (beta chain) was observed in a study of shared clonotypes between healthy human individuals. Findings of the study overall: Around 5.3% of naive CD4 clonotypes were shared across a few donors. Non-shared clonotypes showed lower generation probabilities than clonotypes common to all four donors.

Replicate PCRs from sorted subsets contained approximately 190 ng DNA, which is roughly 30,000 T cell genomes. Sequencing used immunoSEQ multiplex PCR; TCRdb keeps in-frame clones, though not all of them. The data show about 820,000 clones, about 92% seen once. From germline, CDR1 is SGHDN and CDR2 FVKESK. Trimming removed 1 base at V and 5 bases at J, with 14 bases between. The CDR3 has 16 amino acids. A note on this clone: Its specificity is not known.

The naive CD8 subset, CD45RO-negative cells positively selected for CCR7, excluded terminally differentiated effector memory CD45RA+ cells. The chain employs TRBV14 and TRBJ1-4; tentative D call: TRBD1 (5 bases). The receptor was isolated from a young man in good health. Source material: naive CD8+ T cells sorted from blood. CDR3 DNA sequence: TGTGCCAGCAGCCAAGCAGGGCTCGAGGACAATGAAAAACTGTTTTTT. Translation gives CASSQAGLEDNEKLFF.